This T cell receptor beta chain was identified during a study of radiation and T cells in renal cell carcinoma. Study-wide results and limits: Top tumor clonotypes rose in blood 2 weeks post-radiation, then contracted.

As to this clone: Its cognate antigen is unknown.

Indicated time point: blood 4 weeks post-SBRT, at nephrectomy. Indicated treatment: 15 Gy SBRT to primary tumor, nephrectomy 4 weeks later. Nephrectomy followed 15 Gy stereotactic body radiation by 4 weeks. Radiation-treated patients gave blood at baseline, week 2 and week 4. Germline-derived CDR1 and CDR2 are LGHNT and FRNRAP. The V end lost 6 bases, the J end lost 5 bases, and 11 bases lay between the germline ends. The CDR3 consists of 13 residues. Produced via immunoSEQ multiplex PCR; TCRdb's table is partial and in-frame only. The sample records 50,000 to 70,000 clones, over 65% being singletons. Here the sequenced sample was blood, taken from a patient whose treatment included radiotherapy and nephrectomy. V is TRBV12-5 and J is TRBJ2-1; no reliable D call. The sequence came from a man in his fifties or sixties with renal cell carcinoma. The CDR3 sequence is CASGTDRDNEQFF. Written as DNA, the CDR3 is TGTGCTAGTGGCACTGATAGAGACAATGAGCAGTTCTTC.